Here is one TCR beta chain with its context. Its antigen is currently unknown. More than 250,000 cells per CD8+ T cell subset were flow-sorted in triplicate. The record originates from a study of CXCR3-negative and CXCR3-positive naive CD8 T cells. Overall study results and limits: Similar TRBV-TRBJ usage characterized naive CXCR3-negative and CXCR3-positive cells; memory cells differed.

5' RACE with UMI labels generated the TRB cDNA libraries. From the 5' RACE reads, TCRdb lists one entry per CDR3 protein and no DNA. In total, the table holds roughly 56,000 distinct CDR3 sequences. The CDR3 has 13 residues. Germline V CDR1 and CDR2: SQVTM, ANQGSEA. The clonotype originates from a human donor in good health. Some clones in this sample may be carry-over from other donors' samples. The specimen sequenced was naive CXCR3- CD8+ T cells from blood. Subset meaning: CD45RO-CCR7+CD27+CD95- naive CD8+ T cells lacking CXCR3 (TNR3-). The chain uses TRBV29-1 and TRBJ1-4. CDR3 residues: CSVEDRPAEKLFF. Based on the CDR3 plus reference TRBV29-1 and TRBJ1-4, the full variable domain is SAVISQKPSRDICQRGTSLTIQCQVDSQVTMMFWYRQQPGQSLTLIATANQGSEATYESGFVIDKFPISRPNLTFSTLTVSNMSPEDSSIYLCSVEDRPAEKLFFGSGTQLSVL.